One sample yielded the 10 T cell receptor beta chains listed below, sequenced in a study of long-term antiretroviral therapy in people with HIV. Sequencing used immunoSEQ v3.0 at survey level. TCRdb's copy holds only in-frame clones and misses some; the assay was immunoSEQ multiplex PCR. This table holds about 14,000 clones, more than 75% found once. Sample: unsorted PBMCs, taken 3.1 years after starting antiretroviral therapy. The origin of the receptors is a middle-aged man with HIV.

The rearrangement joins TRBV30 to TRBJ2-3; D uncertain. Looked up from germline, CDR1 is GTSNPN and CDR2 is SVGIG (reference sequence). V lost 4 bases, J lost 2 bases, and 7 bases lay in between. This CDR3 is built from 12 residues. CDR3 bases: TGTGCCTGGAACTACGACACAGATACGCAGTATTTT. Its translation is CAWNYDTDTQYF.

The rearrangement links TRBV5-1 to TRBJ2-2; D gene uncertain. Trimming pared 4 bases from V and 4 bases from J, leaving 11 bases between. Germline loops: CDR1 SGHRS, CDR2 YFSETQ. This CDR3 has 14 residues. The CDR3 sequence: CASSKLELTGELFF. CDR3 bases: TGCGCCAGCAGCAAACTCGAGCTCACCGGGGAGCTGTTTTTT.

This clone was counted only a few times. The chain couples TRBV5-4 to TRBJ1-2, with 11 bases that match TRBD1. With V trimmed by 4 bases and J by 4 bases, 3 bases remained unmatched. This CDR3 region has 14 residues. Germline lookup yields CDR1 SGHNT and CDR2 YYREEE (reference sequence). Here the CDR3 reads CASSPGTGGYGYTF. The CDR3, as DNA: TGTGCCAGCAGCCCAGGGACAGGGGGCTATGGCTACACCTTC.

The genes are TRBV7-9 and TRBJ1-4, with D possibly TRBD1 on 5 matching bases. With 5 bases removed from V and 6 bases from J, the gap between germline ends came to 13 bases. Germline assignment: CDR1 SEHNR and CDR2 FQNEAQ (reference sequence). CDR3 length: 14 residues. The CDR3 region is CASSPSGDHEKLFF. For the CDR3, the DNA is TGTGCCAGCAGCCCATCCGGGGACCATGAAAAACTGTTTTTT.

The gene calls are TRBV5-1 and TRBJ2-4; a weak D match, TRBD1 (6 bases). V was trimmed by 0 bases and J by 3 bases, leaving 19 bases between them. The germline CDR1 and CDR2 sequences are SGHRS and YFSETQ. CDR3 length: 18 residues. The CDR3 is CASSLGGQGNVGKNIQYF. CDR3 coding DNA: TGCGCCAGCAGCTTGGGGGGTCAGGGGAACGTGGGCAAAAACATTCAGTACTTC.

The chain couples TRBV13 to TRBJ2-4; D gene ambiguous. The germline V and J ends were trimmed by 3 bases and 8 bases, with 11 bases remaining between them. This CDR3 has 13 residues. Germline CDR1 and CDR2: PRHDT and FYEKMQ (reference sequence). CDR3 loop: CASSFGPADIQYF. The CDR3 DNA reads as TGTGCCAGCAGCTTTGGACCGGCGGACATTCAGTACTTC.

The chain is built from TRBV7-9 and TRBJ1-1; perhaps TRBD1 as D (6 bases). Germline V gene data show CDR1 as SEHNR and CDR2 as FQNEAQ (reference sequence). The V end was cut by 5 bases, the J end by 3 bases, with 7 bases between. The CDR3 has 12 amino acids. In DNA, the CDR3 is TGTGCCAGCAGCGCAGGGGACACTGAAGCTTTCTTT. Its translation: CASSAGDTEAFF.

Within the sample, this clone is medium-sized. The chain employs TRBV30 and TRBJ2-6; D remains ambiguous. V was clipped by 8 bases and J by 1 base, with 6 bases between them. The CDR3 covers 12 residues. CDR1 is GTSNPN, CDR2 SVGIG, per germline (reference sequence). The CDR3 DNA reads as TGTGCCCGACTGTCTGGGGCCAACGTCCTGACTTTC. Residues: CARLSGANVLTF. Full variable domain (rest looked up from reference TRBV30 and TRBJ2-6): SQTIHQWPATLVQPVGSPLSLECTVEGTSNPNLYWYRQAAGRGLQLLFYSVGIGQISSEVPQNLSASRPQDRQFILSSKKLLLSDSGFYLCARLSGANVLTFGAGSRLTVL.

This clone was detected once. Here the CDR3 reads CASSSLTDYEQYF. CDR3 bases: TGCGCCAGCAGCTCTTTGACAGACTACGAGCAGTACTTC. The chain joins TRBV5-1 to TRBJ2-7; weak D call: TRBD1 (5 bases). The CDR3 consists of 13 residues. With 3 bases removed from V and 3 bases from J, the gap between germline ends came to 10 bases. Per germline, CDR1 SGHRS and CDR2 YFSETQ.

The genes are TRBV6-5 and TRBJ2-7, with 7 bases aligning to TRBD2. After removal of 2 bases from V and 1 base from J, the junction contained 2 bases not matched to a gene. The germline V gene encodes CDR1 MNHEY and CDR2 SVGAGI. The CDR3 is made up of 14 amino acids. This CDR3 is CASSYGGGSYEQYF. The CDR3 coding sequence is TGTGCCAGCAGTTACGGGGGGGGATCCTACGAGCAGTACTTC.